This TCR beta chain came from a study of blood T cells in healthy people across ages. Germline assignment: CDR1 KGHDR and CDR2 SFDVKD. Trimming took 3 bases from V and 3 from J, leaving 10 bases between them. There are 14 residues in the CDR3. With a J-beta primer mix and a sample-barcoded 5' primer, a second PCR ran 7 to 11 cycles. TCRdb re-analysed the 5' RACE reads in MiXCR, keeping a single row per CDR3 protein. This repertoire shows some 1.4 million distinct CDR3 sequences, around 42% found once; its top ten account for 7.9%. Whole-study findings and limits: Donor CMV status was unknown, possibly confounding expanded clonotype changes.

A remark on this clonotype: Its antigen is unidentified.

J is TRBJ2-5 and V is TRBV24-1; possibly TRBD2 for D (6 bases). The sequencing sample was made of blood. The TCR comes from a woman aged 18-35 years in good health. The CDR3 DNA is TGTGCCACCAGTGATACCGGGACTGAAGAGACCCAGTACTTC. Its protein product is CATSDTGTEETQYF.